A selection of T cell receptor beta chains follows, all from one sample in a study of Ad26.COV2.S vaccination and SARS-CoV-2 variants. Profiled with immunoSEQ multiplex PCR; TCRdb holds only in-frame clones, not every one. The sample records more than 400,000 clones, roughly 88% being singletons. Sample: peripheral blood, taken in a trial of Ad26.COV2.S vaccine versus placebo. These receptors were collected from a person aged 18 to 65 who received the Ad26.COV2.S COVID-19 vaccine or a placebo. The CDR3 runs from the conserved cysteine through the conserved F or W. A D gene is named only where the DNA matches it firmly. Size is omitted from some rows. Given values are once, few, many or a class for expanded clones.

D gene	V gene	clone size	J gene	CDR3 DNA	CDR3 protein
.	TRBV28	.	TRBJ1-2	TGTGCCAGCAGAGGAGGAATCTATGGCTACACCTTC	CASRGGIYGYTF
.	TRBV6-5	.	TRBJ2-7	TGTGCCAGCAGTTACTACACAGGGCGAAACTACGAGCAGTACTTC	CASSYYTGRNYEQYF
.	TRBV5-4	.	TRBJ2-1	TGTGCCAGCAGCTCCAAGGGGTCCTACAATGAGCAGTTCTTC	CASSSKGSYNEQFF
TRBD1	TRBV7-2	.	TRBJ1-3	TGTGCCAGTGGACAGGGCTGGGGAAACACCATATATTTT	CASGQGWGNTIYF
.	TRBV13	.	TRBJ1-2	TGTGCCAGCAGCTTAGGGACCGGCCTGTTCTATGGCTACACCTTC	CASSLGTGLFYGYTF
TRBD1	TRBV28	.	TRBJ1-1	TGTGCCAGCAGTTTAAGGGGGCAAGAAGCTTTCTTT	CASSLRGQEAFF
.	TRBV25-1	.	TRBJ2-7	TGTGCCAGCAGTGATCTCTCTAGTGAGGCCTCCTACGAGCAGTACTTC	CASSDLSSEASYEQYF
TRBD1	TRBV19	once	TRBJ2-7	TGTGCCAGTCGTGCCGGGACAGCGAGCTCCTACGAGCAGTACTTC	CASRAGTASSYEQYF
.	TRBV11-2	.	TRBJ2-7	TGTGCCAGCAGCTCCGCCGCTGGAGGACTCCACGAGCAGTACTTC	CASSSAAGGLHEQYF
.	TRBV6-2/TRBV6-3	.	TRBJ2-7	TGTGCCAGCAGTTACTCAGTGGCAGGGCGCGGGCGGCGGTACTTC	CASSYSVAGRGRRYF
.	TRBV9	.	TRBJ2-3	TGTGCCACCTCCCGCCGAGGGGGCACAGATACGCAGTATTTT	CATSRRGGTDTQYF
.	TRBV24-1	.	TRBJ2-7	TGTGCCACCAGTCGAGGTGGGACTGAAGAGTACGAGCAGTACTTC	CATSRGGTEEYEQYF
.	TRBV2	.	TRBJ2-7	TGTGCCAGCAGTGATTTCAGCGCGAACTCCTACGAGCAGTACTTC	CASSDFSANSYEQYF
.	TRBV6-2/TRBV6-3	.	TRBJ2-7	TGTGCCAGCAGTTACGTCGCGGCTAGCGCCTACGAGCAGTACTTC	CASSYVAASAYEQYF
.	TRBV27	.	TRBJ2-3	TGTGCCAGCAGTTCCCCCACAGATACGCAGTATTTT	CASSSPTDTQYF
.	TRBV6-1	.	TRBJ1-5	TGTGCCAGCAGTGAAGGAGGTGACAATCAGCCCCAGCATTTT	CASSEGGDNQPQHF
TRBD2	TRBV30	.	TRBJ2-3	TGTGCCTGGATCCATTCAACCAGACTAGCGGGCTCCACAGATACGCAGTATTTT	CAWIHSTRLAGSTDTQYF
TRBD1	TRBV19	.	TRBJ2-7	TGTGCCACAAAACCGGGACAGTCCTCCTACGAGCAGTACTTC	CATKPGQSSYEQYF
.	TRBV19	few	TRBJ1-1	TGTGCCAGTAGTATTATGGGGACGGGAACTGAAGCTTTCTTT	CASSIMGTGTEAFF
.	TRBV20-1	.	TRBJ2-5	TGCAGTGCTAGAGAGGAAGAGACCCAGTACTTC	CSAREEETQYF
TRBD2	TRBV10-3	.	TRBJ2-7	TGTGCCACCCTAGCGGAAACCTACGAGCAGTACTTC	CATLAETYEQYF
.	TRBV12-3/TRBV12-4	.	TRBJ2-7	TGTGCCAGCAGTTACGGACTAAACGAGCAGTACTTC	CASSYGLNEQYF
.	TRBV4-2	.	TRBJ2-7	TGTGCCAGCCTCTCGGGGGAGAAATACGAGCAGTACTTC	CASLSGEKYEQYF
.	TRBV6-2/TRBV6-3	.	TRBJ2-3	TGTGCCAGCAGTTACCTAGCGCCCAGCACAGATACGCAGTATTTT	CASSYLAPSTDTQYF
TRBD2	TRBV2	few	TRBJ2-1	TGTGCCAGCAGGGATACTAGCGGTCGCTCCTACAATGAGCAGTTCTTC	CASRDTSGRSYNEQFF
.	TRBV14	.	TRBJ2-3	TGTGCCAGCAGCCAAAACCCCACCGGGGGATTCAGCACAGATACGCAGTATTTT	CASSQNPTGGFSTDTQYF
.	TRBV28	.	TRBJ1-2	TGTGCCAGCAGCCTCTTACCGGGCCAGGCTCCAAACTATGGCTACACCTTC	CASSLLPGQAPNYGYTF
.	TRBV18	once	TRBJ2-1	TGTGCCAGCTCACCAATTTTAGGGGAGCAGTTCTTC	CASSPILGEQFF